This TCR beta chain is drawn from a study of cytomegalovirus exposure and HLA in healthy donors. The primer mix had 60 Vbeta and 13 Jbeta primers. Profiled with immunoSEQ multiplex PCR; TCRdb holds only in-frame clones, not every one. The table lists around 130,000 clones, roughly four fifths of them singletons, with roughly 12% in the top ten. Overall study results and limits: Highest at DRB1 and lowest at HLA-C, TCR association rates differed among HLA loci in a later analysis. Confirmation in vitro established that a few CMV-associated chains were specific for CMV antigens. Segments of the TCR beta V type were, in most cases, productive about 87% or about 30% of the time in an earlier analysis. Apparent HLA restriction characterized most CMV-associated TCR beta chains in a later analysis.

The CDR3 length is 16 residues. V was shortened by 2 bases and J by 4 bases, with 15 bases between the two germline ends. Germline-derived CDR1 and CDR2 are SNHLY and FYNNEI. Turning to this clone: Antigen unknown.

Specimen: PBMCs. The chain is built from TRBV2 and TRBJ1-3, with D maybe TRBD1 (6 bases). The receptor was derived from a male donor in good health and CMV-seropositive. The CDR3 DNA follows: TGTGCCAGCAGTGAATTTCAGGGGCTTACAGGAAACACCATATATTTT. It encodes CASSEFQGLTGNTIYF.